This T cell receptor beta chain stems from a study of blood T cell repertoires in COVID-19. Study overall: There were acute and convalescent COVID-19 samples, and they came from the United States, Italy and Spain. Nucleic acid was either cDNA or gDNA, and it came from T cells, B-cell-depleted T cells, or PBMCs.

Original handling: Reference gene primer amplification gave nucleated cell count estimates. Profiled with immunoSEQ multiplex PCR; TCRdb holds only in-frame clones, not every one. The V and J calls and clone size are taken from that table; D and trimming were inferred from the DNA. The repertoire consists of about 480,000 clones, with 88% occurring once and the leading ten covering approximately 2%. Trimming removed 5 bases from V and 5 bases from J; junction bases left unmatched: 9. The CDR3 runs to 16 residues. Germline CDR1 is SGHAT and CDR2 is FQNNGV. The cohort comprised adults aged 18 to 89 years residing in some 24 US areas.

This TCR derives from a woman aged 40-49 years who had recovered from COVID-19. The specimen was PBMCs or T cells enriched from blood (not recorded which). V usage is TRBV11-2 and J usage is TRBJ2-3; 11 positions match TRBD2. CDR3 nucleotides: TGTGCCAGCAGCCCGGGTCTAGCGGGAGGTTTAGATACGCAGTATTTT. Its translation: CASSPGLAGGLDTQYF.